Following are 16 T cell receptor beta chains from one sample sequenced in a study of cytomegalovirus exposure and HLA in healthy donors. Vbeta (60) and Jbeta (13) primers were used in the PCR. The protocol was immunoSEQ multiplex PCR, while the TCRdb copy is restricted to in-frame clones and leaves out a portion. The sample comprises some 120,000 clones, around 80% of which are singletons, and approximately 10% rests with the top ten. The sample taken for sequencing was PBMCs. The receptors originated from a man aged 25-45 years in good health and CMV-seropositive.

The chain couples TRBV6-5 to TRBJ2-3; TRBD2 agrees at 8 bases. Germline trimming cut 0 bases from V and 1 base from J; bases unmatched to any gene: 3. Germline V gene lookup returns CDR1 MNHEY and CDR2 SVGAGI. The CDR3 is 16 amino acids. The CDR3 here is CASSYSPAGGTDTQYF. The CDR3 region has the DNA TGTGCCAGCAGTTACTCGCCAGCGGGGGGCACAGATACGCAGTATTTT.

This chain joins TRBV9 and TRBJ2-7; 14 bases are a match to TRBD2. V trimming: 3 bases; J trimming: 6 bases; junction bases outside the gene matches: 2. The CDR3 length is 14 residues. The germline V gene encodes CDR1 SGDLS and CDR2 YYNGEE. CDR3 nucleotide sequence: TGTGCCAGCAGCGCCGGGACTAGCGGGAGCGAGCAGTACTTC. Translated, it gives CASSAGTSGSEQYF.

The CDR3 DNA sequence: TGTGCCAGCAGCTTAGCCAGGTGGACAGGGGAAGAGAGCAATCAGCCCCAGCATTTT. Amino acids: CASSLARWTGEESNQPQHF. This sequence joins TRBV7-8 and TRBJ1-5; the match to TRBD1 covers 9 bases. V trimming: 0 bases; J trimming: 1 base; junction bases outside the gene matches: 10. Germline-derived CDR1 and CDR2 are SGHVS and FQNEAQ. The CDR3 runs to 19 residues.

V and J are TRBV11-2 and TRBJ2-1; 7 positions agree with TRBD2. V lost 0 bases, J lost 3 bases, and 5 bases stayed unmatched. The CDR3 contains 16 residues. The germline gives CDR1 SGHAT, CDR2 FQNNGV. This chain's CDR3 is CASSLEGRAGYNEQFF. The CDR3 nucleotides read TGTGCCAGCAGCTTAGAGGGGAGGGCCGGCTACAATGAGCAGTTCTTC.

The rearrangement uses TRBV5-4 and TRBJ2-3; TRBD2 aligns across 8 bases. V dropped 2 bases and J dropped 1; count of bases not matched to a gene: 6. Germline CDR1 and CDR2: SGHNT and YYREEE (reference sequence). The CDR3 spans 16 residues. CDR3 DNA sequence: TGTGCCAGCAGCTTTAAGCGGGAGAAAGGCACAGATACGCAGTATTTT. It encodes CASSFKREKGTDTQYF.

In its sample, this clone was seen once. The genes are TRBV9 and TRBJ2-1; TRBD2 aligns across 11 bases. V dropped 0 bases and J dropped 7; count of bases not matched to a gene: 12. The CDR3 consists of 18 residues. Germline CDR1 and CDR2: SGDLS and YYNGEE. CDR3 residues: CASSVAPRTTSGTNEQFF. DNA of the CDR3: TGTGCCAGCAGCGTAGCTCCACGTACGACTAGCGGGACGAATGAGCAGTTCTTC.

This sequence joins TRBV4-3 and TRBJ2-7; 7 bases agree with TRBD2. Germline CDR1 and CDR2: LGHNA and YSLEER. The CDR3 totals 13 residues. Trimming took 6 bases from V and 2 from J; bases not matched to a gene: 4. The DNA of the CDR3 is TGCGCCAGCAGTCCAGGGAGGGCCTACGAGCAGTACTTC. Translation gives CASSPGRAYEQYF.

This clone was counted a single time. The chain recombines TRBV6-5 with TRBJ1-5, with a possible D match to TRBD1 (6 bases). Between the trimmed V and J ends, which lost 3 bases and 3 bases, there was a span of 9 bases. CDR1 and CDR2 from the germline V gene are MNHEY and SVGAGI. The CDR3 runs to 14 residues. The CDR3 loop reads CASSYGQSNQPQHF. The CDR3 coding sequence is TGTGCCAGCAGTTATGGACAGTCCAATCAGCCCCAGCATTTT.

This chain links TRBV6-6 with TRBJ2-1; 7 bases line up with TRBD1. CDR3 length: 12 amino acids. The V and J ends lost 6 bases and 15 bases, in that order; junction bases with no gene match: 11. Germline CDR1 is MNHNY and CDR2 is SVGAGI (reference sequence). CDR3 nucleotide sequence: TGTGCCAGCAGGGCTCCGACAGGGACGGGGTTCTTC. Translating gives CASRAPTGTGFF.

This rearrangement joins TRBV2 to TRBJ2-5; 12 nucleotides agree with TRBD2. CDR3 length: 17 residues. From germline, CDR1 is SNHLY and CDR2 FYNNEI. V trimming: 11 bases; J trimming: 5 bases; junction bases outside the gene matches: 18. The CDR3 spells CACYRASGRVGEETQYF. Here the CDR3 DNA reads TGTGCCTGCTACCGGGCTAGCGGGAGGGTAGGAGAGGAGACCCAGTACTTC. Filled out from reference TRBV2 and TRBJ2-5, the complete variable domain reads EPEVTQTPSHQVTQMGQEVILRCVPISNHLYFYWYRQILGQKVEFLVSFYNNEISEKSEIFDDQFSVERPDGSNFTLKIRSTKLEDSAMYFCACYRASGRVGEETQYFGPGTRLLVL.

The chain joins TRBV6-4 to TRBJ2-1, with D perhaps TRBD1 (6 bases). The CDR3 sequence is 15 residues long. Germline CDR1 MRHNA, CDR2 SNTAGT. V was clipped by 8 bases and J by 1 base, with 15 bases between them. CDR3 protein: CASGQQGSSYNEQFF. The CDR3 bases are TGTGCCAGCGGCCAACAGGGTAGTTCCTACAATGAGCAGTTCTTC.

CDR3 sequence (DNA): TGCGCCAGCAGCTTGCTTCTAGCGGGAGGAGGTGAAGATACGCAGTATTTT. Amino acid sequence: CASSLLLAGGGEDTQYF. The chain joins TRBV5-1 to TRBJ2-3; TRBD2 aligns across 11 bases. With V trimmed by 1 base and J by 5 bases, 9 bases remained unmatched. The CDR3 runs to 17 residues. Germline lookup yields CDR1 SGHRS and CDR2 YFSETQ.

Here the CDR3 reads CAWSVSSGFYGYTF. Here the CDR3 DNA reads TGTGCCTGGAGTGTTTCGTCAGGTTTCTATGGCTACACCTTC. V gene TRBV30 combines with J gene TRBJ1-2; D not certain. With 0 bases removed from V and 4 bases from J, the gap between germline ends came to 12 bases. This CDR3 region has 14 residues. Looked up from germline, CDR1 is GTSNPN and CDR2 is SVGIG (reference sequence).

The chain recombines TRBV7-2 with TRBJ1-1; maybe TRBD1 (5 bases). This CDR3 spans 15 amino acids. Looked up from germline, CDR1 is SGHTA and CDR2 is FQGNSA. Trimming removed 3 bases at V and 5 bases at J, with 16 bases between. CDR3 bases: TGTGCCAGCAGCTTGACTCAGGGATTTGGGACTGAAGCTTTCTTT. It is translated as CASSLTQGFGTEAFF.

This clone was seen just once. Here the CDR3 DNA reads TGTGCCAGCAGCTTAGCGAACAGGGGAACCAGAAACATTCAGTACTTC. Its translation is CASSLANRGTRNIQYF. The chain links TRBV7-6 to TRBJ2-4; TRBD1 aligns across 7 bases. The CDR3 is 16 amino acids. CDR1 and CDR2 (germline): SGHVS, FNYEAQ. V lost 0 bases, J lost 6 bases, and 8 bases stayed unmatched.

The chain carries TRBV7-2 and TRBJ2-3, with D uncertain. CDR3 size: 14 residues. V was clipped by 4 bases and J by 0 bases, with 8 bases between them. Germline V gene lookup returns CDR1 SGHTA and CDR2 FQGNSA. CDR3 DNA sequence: TGTGCCAGCAGCTCCCTCTCGAGCACAGATACGCAGTATTTT. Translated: CASSSLSSTDTQYF. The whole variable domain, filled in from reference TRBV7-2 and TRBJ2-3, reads GAGVSQSPSNKVTEKGKDVELRCDPISGHTALYWYRQSLGQGLEFLIYFQGNSAPDKSGLPSDRFSAERTGGSVSTLTIQRTQQEDSAVYLCASSSLSSTDTQYFGPGTRLTVL.